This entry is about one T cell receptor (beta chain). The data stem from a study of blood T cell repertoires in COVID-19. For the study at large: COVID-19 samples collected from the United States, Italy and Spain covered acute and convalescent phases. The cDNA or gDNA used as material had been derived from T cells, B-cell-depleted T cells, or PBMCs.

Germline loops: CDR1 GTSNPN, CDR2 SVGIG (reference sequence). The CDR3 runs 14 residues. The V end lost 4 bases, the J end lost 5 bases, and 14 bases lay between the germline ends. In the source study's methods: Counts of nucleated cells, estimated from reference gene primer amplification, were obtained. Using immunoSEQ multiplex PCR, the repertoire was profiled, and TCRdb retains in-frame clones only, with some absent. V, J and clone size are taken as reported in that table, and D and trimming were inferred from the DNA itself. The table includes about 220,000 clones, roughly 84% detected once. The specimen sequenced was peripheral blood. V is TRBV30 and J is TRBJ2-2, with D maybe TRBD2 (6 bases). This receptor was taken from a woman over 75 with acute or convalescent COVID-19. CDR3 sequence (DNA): TGTGCCTGGAATCCGGGGGTTGGGACCGGGGAGCTGTTTTTT. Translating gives CAWNPGVGTGELFF.